This is a list of T cell receptor beta chains from one sample in a study of Ad26.COV2.S vaccination and SARS-CoV-2 variants. Produced via immunoSEQ multiplex PCR; TCRdb's table is partial and in-frame only. The sample lists some 390,000 clones; approximately 91% were seen once. This sample comprised peripheral blood, obtained in a trial of Ad26.COV2.S vaccine versus placebo. The origin of the receptors is a person between 18 and 60 years old who received the Ad26.COV2.S COVID-19 vaccine or a placebo. Each CDR3 is given with its conserved first and last residue. The D gene is left open where the match is weak. A clone size is listed for some rows: how often the clone was seen (once, few, many), or a class if it is expanded.

-	-	TRBV12-3/TRBV12-4	TRBJ1-2	TGTGCCAGCAGCTCGACCGGACATGCGGGCTACACCTTC	CASSSTGHAGYTF
-	-	TRBV11-2	TRBJ2-5	TGTGCCAGCAGCCAGGGAGTAGGGTTGGAGACCCAGTACTTC	CASSQGVGLETQYF
-	-	TRBV7-9	TRBJ1-1	TGTGCCAGCAGCTCCCTGCGCTTAAGGTTTGAAGCTTTCTTT	CASSSLRLRFEAFF
-	-	TRBV21-1	TRBJ2-7	TGTGCCAGCAGCAACCGCGCGAGGGATCGGGTCGAGCAGTACTTC	CASSNRARDRVEQYF
TRBD1	-	TRBV7-2	TRBJ1-2	TGTGCCAGCAGGCCGACAGGGTTGTATGGCTACACCTTC	CASRPTGLYGYTF
TRBD1	-	TRBV30	TRBJ1-2	TGTGCCTGGGCCGGGACAGGGGATGGCTACACCTTC	CAWAGTGDGYTF
-	-	TRBV3-1/TRBV3-2	TRBJ2-7	TGTGCCAGCAGCCAAGTGGGATACGAGCAGTACTTC	CASSQVGYEQYF
-	few	TRBV12-3/TRBV12-4	TRBJ2-1	TGTGCCAGCAGTTTAGCCATGAATGAGCAGTTCTTC	CASSLAMNEQFF
TRBD2	-	TRBV11-2	TRBJ2-5	TGTGCCAGCAGTCGGCCCCTCAAGCGGGGGGGAAGCTCCGTAGTGCCGGTCGGAGAGACCCAGTACTTC	CASSRPLKRGGSSVVPVGETQYF
-	-	TRBV5-1	TRBJ2-6	TGCGCCAGCAGCTTGGCTATCGGGGGACGAGCGGTTGGGGCCAACGTCCTGACTTTC	CASSLAIGGRAVGANVLTF
-	-	TRBV7-2	TRBJ1-5	TGTGCCAGCAGTCAGACAGCGGGCAATCAGCCCCAGCATTTT	CASSQTAGNQPQHF
-	-	TRBV5-1	TRBJ2-1	TGCGCCAGCAGCCCGGACCGAGACAATGAGCAGTTCTTC	CASSPDRDNEQFF
-	once	TRBV2	TRBJ1-4	TGTGCCAGCAGTGAATTTCAGGGGATTGGCGAAAAACTGTTTTTT	CASSEFQGIGEKLFF
-	-	TRBV15	TRBJ1-6	TGTGCCACCAGCAGAGAGGTGCAGGGGAGCTATAATTCACCCCTCCACTTT	CATSREVQGSYNSPLHF
-	-	TRBV5-1	TRBJ2-3	TGCGCCAGCCGCCGGGACAGCACAGATACGCAGTATTTT	CASRRDSTDTQYF
TRBD1	once	TRBV13	TRBJ2-7	TGTGCCAGCAGCTCGACAGGGGCGGGGTCCTACGAGCAGTACTTC	CASSSTGAGSYEQYF
-	-	TRBV30	TRBJ1-1	TGTGCCTGGAGTGTAACCGCTGAAGCTTTCTTT	CAWSVTAEAFF
-	-	TRBV29-1	TRBJ1-2	TGCAGCGTCCCGCGGGGGGGTTCTTCTGGCTACACCTTC	CSVPRGGSSGYTF
-	-	TRBV19	TRBJ2-2	TGTGCCAGTAGTATAGACACAGACACCGGGGAGCTGTTTTTT	CASSIDTDTGELFF
TRBD1	few	TRBV25-1	TRBJ2-7	TGTGCCAGCGGGGACAGCGCCTACGAGCAGTACTTC	CASGDSAYEQYF
TRBD1	-	TRBV18	TRBJ1-6	TGTGCCAGCTCACCAGGGGTCCGGGACAGATATAATTCACCCCTCCACTTT	CASSPGVRDRYNSPLHF
TRBD2	-	TRBV6-5	TRBJ2-7	TGTGCCAGCAGGCCGACTAGCGGGGAGACCTACGAGCAGTACTTC	CASRPTSGETYEQYF
-	-	TRBV3-1/TRBV3-2	TRBJ1-3	TGTGCCAGCAGACGTGCTTTGGGCGGTCCGGGGGGAAACACCATATATTTT	CASRRALGGPGGNTIYF
-	-	TRBV6-6	TRBJ1-6	TGTGTGGTCACTAGTTTCCCCTATAATTCACCCCTCCACTTT	CVVTSFPYNSPLHF
-	once	TRBV18	TRBJ2-1	TGTGCCAGCTCACCACCGGTTCGGACTCCGCCCCACAATGAGCAGTTCTTC	CASSPPVRTPPHNEQFF
-	-	TRBV6-5	TRBJ1-5	TGTGCCATCGACGGGATTAGGGGAGAAAATCAGCCCCAGCATTTT	CAIDGIRGENQPQHF
-	once	TRBV6-1	TRBJ1-5	TGTGCCAGCAGTGAAGGGAGTAGCAATCAGCCCCAGCATTTT	CASSEGSSNQPQHF
TRBD2	-	TRBV27	TRBJ2-3	TGTGCCAGCAGTTCCCGGACTAGCGGGAGACAAGATACGCAGTATTTT	CASSSRTSGRQDTQYF
-	-	TRBV7-9	TRBJ1-1	TGTGCCAGCAGCCAAGACACTGAAGCTTTCTTT	CASSQDTEAFF
-	-	TRBV10-2	TRBJ2-1	TGCGCCAGCAGGGTCACCACCGAGGCAGGAGCCAATGAGCAGTTCTTC	CASRVTTEAGANEQFF
-	-	TRBV2	TRBJ1-2	TGTGCCAGCAGTGATGGAGGGGTTGGCTATGGCTACACCTTC	CASSDGGVGYGYTF
-	-	TRBV5-5	TRBJ1-1	TGTGCCAGCAGCTTTGGGGCGGGCGGAGGCACTGAAGCTTTCTTT	CASSFGAGGGTEAFF
TRBD1	-	TRBV9	TRBJ1-3	TGTGCCAGCAGCGTGGACAGGGAAGGAACTGGAAACACCATATATTTT	CASSVDREGTGNTIYF
-	once	TRBV4-1	TRBJ2-7	TGCGCCAGCAGCCAAGTTCCGGGACCACCATACGAGCAGTACTTC	CASSQVPGPPYEQYF